This is a list of T cell receptor beta chains from one sample in a study of T cell clusters in autoimmune cytopenias. TCRdb processed the multiplex PCR reads again and assigns one entry to each CDR3 protein, with no DNA. This sample contains about 8,400 distinct CDR3 sequences. Sequenced input: peripheral blood. The receptors here all came from a human donor with an autoimmune cytopenia or autoimmune hepatitis (not recorded which). Both conserved end residues are part of each CDR3. Some rows mark clone size as missing; the rest say once, few, many or name a class of expanded clone.

>NA|TRBJ1-2|TRBV18
CASSPDSAANYGYTF
>NA|TRBJ2-2|TRBV20-1
CSPREANTGELFF
>NA|TRBJ2-3|TRBV7-2
CASSLGLATSTDTQYF
>large|TRBJ1-2|TRBV29-1
CSVDAGGDYGYTF
>NA|TRBJ2-2|TRBV7-9
CASSRGLAGFGELFF
>NA|TRBJ2-5|TRBV18
CASSPRVSGIGETQYF
>NA|TRBJ1-4|TRBV30
CAWSSSWGQAGGEKLFF
>NA|TRBJ1-1|TRBV19
CASSRQGRDTEAFF
>NA|TRBJ2-7|TRBV5-5
CASSRQGAMRDEQYF
>medium-sized|TRBJ2-3|TRBV7-9
CASSLGGDYTQYF
>NA|TRBJ2-1|TRBV5-5
CASSLAGFSYNEQFF
>medium-sized|TRBJ1-2|TRBV6-6
CASSYSGTATNYGYTF
>NA|TRBJ2-2|TRBV20-1
CSARDSRTSGTGELFF
>NA|TRBJ1-5|TRBV5-1
CASSLGDGNQPQHF
>NA|TRBJ1-2|TRBV5-1
CASSLRVGSFGYTF
>medium-sized|TRBJ1-2|TRBV24-1
CATSDSRERGYTF
>medium-sized|TRBJ2-5|TRBV15
CATSRDGTGGVETQYF
>medium-sized|TRBJ1-3|TRBV20-1
CSARTTAGNTIYF